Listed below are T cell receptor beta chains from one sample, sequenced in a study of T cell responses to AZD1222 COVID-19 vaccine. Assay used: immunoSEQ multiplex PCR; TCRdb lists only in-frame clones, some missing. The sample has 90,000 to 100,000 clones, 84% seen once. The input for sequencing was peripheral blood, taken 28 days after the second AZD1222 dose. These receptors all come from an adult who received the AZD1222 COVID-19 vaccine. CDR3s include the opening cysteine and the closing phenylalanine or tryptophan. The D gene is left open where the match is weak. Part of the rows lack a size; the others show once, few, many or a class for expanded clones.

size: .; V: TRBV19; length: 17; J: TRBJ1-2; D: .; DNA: TGTGCCAGTAGTAGACCGTTACAGGTGGGGAATCGGTATGGCTACACCTTC; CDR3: CASSRPLQVGNRYGYTF
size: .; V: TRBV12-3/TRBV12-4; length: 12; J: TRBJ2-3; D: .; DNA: TGTGCCAGCAACCTCATAGCGGATACGCAGTATTTT; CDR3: CASNLIADTQYF
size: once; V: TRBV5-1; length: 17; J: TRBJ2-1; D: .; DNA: TGCGCCAGCAGCTTGGAGCTTTCCGGCGGGCGGTACAATGAGCAGTTCTTC; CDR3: CASSLELSGGRYNEQFF
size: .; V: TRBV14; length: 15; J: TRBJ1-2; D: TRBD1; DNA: TGTGCCAGCAGCCCGTTTAGGACAGGGCTAGGTGGCTACACCTTC; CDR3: CASSPFRTGLGGYTF
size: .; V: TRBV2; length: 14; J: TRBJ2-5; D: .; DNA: TGTGCCAGCAGTTCCTACGAGATCCAAGAGACCCAGTACTTC; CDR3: CASSSYEIQETQYF
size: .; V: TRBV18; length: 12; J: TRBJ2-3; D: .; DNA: TGTGCCAGCTCCCCCCTAGCAGATACGCAGTATTTT; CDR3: CASSPLADTQYF
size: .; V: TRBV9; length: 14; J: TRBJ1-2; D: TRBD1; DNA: TGTGCCAGCAGCGAGGAGACAGGGAACTATGGCTACACCTTC; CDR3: CASSEETGNYGYTF
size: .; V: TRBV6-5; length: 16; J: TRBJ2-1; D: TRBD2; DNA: TGTGCCAGCAGTTACTCCCAGACTAGCGCTTACAATGAGCAGTTCTTC; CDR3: CASSYSQTSAYNEQFF
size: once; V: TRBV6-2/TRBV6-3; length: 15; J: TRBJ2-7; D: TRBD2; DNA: TGTGCCAGCAGTTACCTTGGGACTAGCGGCTACGAGCAGTACTTC; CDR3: CASSYLGTSGYEQYF
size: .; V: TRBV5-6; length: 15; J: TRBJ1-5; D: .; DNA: TGTGCCAGCAGCGGGGGGTCGGGGGCCCGTCAGCCCCAGCATTTT; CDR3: CASSGGSGARQPQHF
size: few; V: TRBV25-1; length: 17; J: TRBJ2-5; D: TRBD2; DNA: TGTGCCAGCAACCCCCCTGGAGGCGGGGGGGCCGTTGAGACCCAGTACTTC; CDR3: CASNPPGGGGAVETQYF
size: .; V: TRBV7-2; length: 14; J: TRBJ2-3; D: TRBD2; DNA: TGTGCCAGCAGAGTAGCGGGAGACGTGGATACGCAGTATTTT; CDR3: CASRVAGDVDTQYF
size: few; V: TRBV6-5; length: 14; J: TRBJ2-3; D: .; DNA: TGTGCCAGCCTATCGGGGACCACCACAGATACGCAGTATTTT; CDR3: CASLSGTTTDTQYF
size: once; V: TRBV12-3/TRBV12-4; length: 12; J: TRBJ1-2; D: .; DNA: TGTGCCAGCAGTTTACCCCAGACTGGCTACACCTTC; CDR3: CASSLPQTGYTF
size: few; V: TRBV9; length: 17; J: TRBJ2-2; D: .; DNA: TGTGCCAGCAGCTCCCGAAGGGGGAATCGTGGGGCCGGGGAGCTGTTTTTT; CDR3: CASSSRRGNRGAGELFF
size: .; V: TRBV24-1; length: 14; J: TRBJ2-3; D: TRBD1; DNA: TGTGCCACCAGTGATGTCCGGGACAGGGGTACGCAGTATTTT; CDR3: CATSDVRDRGTQYF
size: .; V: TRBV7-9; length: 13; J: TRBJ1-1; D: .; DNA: TGTGCCAGCAGCTCTACATTAGACCGTGAAGCTTTCTTT; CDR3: CASSSTLDREAFF
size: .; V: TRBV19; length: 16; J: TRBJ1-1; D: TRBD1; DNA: TGTGCCAGTACCCAAACACCAGGGGGCTTGGGCACTGAAGCTTTCTTT; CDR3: CASTQTPGGLGTEAFF
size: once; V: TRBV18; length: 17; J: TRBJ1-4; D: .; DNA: TGTGCCAGCTCACCTGACCTGGCGGGTTCAGCTAATGAAAAACTGTTTTTT; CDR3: CASSPDLAGSANEKLFF
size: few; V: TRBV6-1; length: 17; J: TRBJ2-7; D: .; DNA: TGTGCCAGCAGTGAAAGATCAAACCCCTATCAGTTCTACGAGCAGTACTTC; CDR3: CASSERSNPYQFYEQYF
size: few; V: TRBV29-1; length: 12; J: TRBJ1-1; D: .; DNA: TGCAGCGTAGGCATGGGGAACACTGAAGCTTTCTTT; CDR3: CSVGMGNTEAFF
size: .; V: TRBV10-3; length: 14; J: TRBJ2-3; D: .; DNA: TGTGCCATCAGTAGGCTAGAGGGCACAGATACGCAGTATTTT; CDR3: CAISRLEGTDTQYF
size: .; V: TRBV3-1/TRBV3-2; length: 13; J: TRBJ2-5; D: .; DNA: TGTGCCAGCAGCCAAACGTACCAAGAGACCCAGTACTTC; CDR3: CASSQTYQETQYF
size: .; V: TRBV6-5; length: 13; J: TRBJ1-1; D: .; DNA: TGTGCCAGCAGCTGGGACTACGAGGTGTCAGCTTTCTTT; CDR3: CASSWDYEVSAFF
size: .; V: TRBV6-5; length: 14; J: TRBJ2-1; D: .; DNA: TGTGCCAGCAGTTTAGGGAACCTCGGGAATGAGCAGTTCTTC; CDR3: CASSLGNLGNEQFF
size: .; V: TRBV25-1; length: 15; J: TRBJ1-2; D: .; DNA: TGTGCCAGCAGTGACAGGGACTGGGGATCTGGCGGCTACACCTTC; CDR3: CASSDRDWGSGGYTF
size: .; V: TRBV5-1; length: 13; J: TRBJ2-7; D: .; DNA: TGCGCCAGCAGCCAGGGACCAAACTACGAGCAGTACTTC; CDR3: CASSQGPNYEQYF
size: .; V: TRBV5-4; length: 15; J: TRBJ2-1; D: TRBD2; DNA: TGTGCCAGCAGCAATGCGGGAGCTAACTACAATGAGCAGTTCTTC; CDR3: CASSNAGANYNEQFF
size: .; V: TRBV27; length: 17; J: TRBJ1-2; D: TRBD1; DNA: TGTGCCAGCAGTAAAAGACAGGGGGCGATGGAGAACTATGGCTACACCTTC; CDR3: CASSKRQGAMENYGYTF
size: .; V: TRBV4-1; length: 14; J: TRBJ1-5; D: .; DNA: TGCGCCAGCAGCCACTTGGGGATGGGTCAGCCCCAGCATTTT; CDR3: CASSHLGMGQPQHF
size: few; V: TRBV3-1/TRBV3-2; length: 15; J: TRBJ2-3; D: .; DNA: TGTGCCAGCAGCCAAGCGGGGGCCCCCACAGATACGCAGTATTTT; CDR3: CASSQAGAPTDTQYF
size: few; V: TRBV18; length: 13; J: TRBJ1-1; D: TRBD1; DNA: TGTGCCAGCTCCGGACAGGCGAACACTGAAGCTTTCTTT; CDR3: CASSGQANTEAFF